This TCR beta chain was recorded in a study of low-dose radiotherapy and immunotherapy resistance in tumors. Looking at the study overall: A total of 6.5 Gy was given to Cohort 1 as 0.5 Gy per fraction every 2 weeks. Cohort 2 patients were irradiated with 1 Gy every two weeks, reaching 13 Gy over 26 weeks. With cycle 1 day 1 as the start, patients took oral aspirin 300 mg daily for four cycles.

This clonotype has ten or more counts. Time point: after trial treatment. Treatment specified: LDRT plus nivolumab, ipilimumab, low-dose cyclophosphamide and aspirin (RACIN trial). The germline V and J ends were trimmed by 5 bases and 7 bases, with 17 bases remaining between them. The CDR3 sequence is 15 residues long. The V gene's germline CDR1 is LNHDA and CDR2 SQIVND (reference sequence). Primers targeting TRAV and TRBV primed first-strand cDNA, covering alpha and beta chains. A constant-region primer paired with the V-primer adapter amplified TCRs over about 20 PCR cycles. In TCRdb, the reads were re-called with MiXCR into one record per CDR3 protein. The data contain about 58,000 distinct CDR3 sequences, around 23% of them singletons.

The sequence was obtained from a male donor with prostate cancer. The chain has TRBV19 and TRBJ1-4, with D perhaps matching TRBD1 (5 bases). The source material was PBMCs, sampled after low-dose radiotherapy plus immunotherapy. The CDR3 coding sequence is TGTGCCAGTAGTCCTGGATTGGGGACGGTTGAAAAACTGTTTTTT. This encodes CASSPGLGTVEKLFF.